The 5 T cell receptor beta chains reported below all come from one sample, sequenced in a study of neoadjuvant nivolumab and ipilimumab in lung cancer. TCRdb keeps only in-frame clones here, not all; method: immunoSEQ multiplex PCR. The repertoire includes 3,500 to 5,000 clones, 70% to 80% of them detected once, and over 4% sits in the top ten. The sequences come from peripheral blood, collected after neoadjuvant nivolumab, alone or with ipilimumab, at or shortly before surgery. Every receptor here comes from an adult with non-small cell lung cancer.

The rearrangement joins TRBV1 to TRBJ2-5; TRBD1 was called by the table and not checked on the DNA. TRBV1 is a pseudogene. CDR3 length: 13 residues. In DNA, the CDR3 is TGCACCAGCAGCCAAGACCCAGGTTCGCCCCAGTACTTC. It yields the protein CTSSQDPGSPQYF.

The CDR3 here is CASSLRVPGPSSSGNTIYF. The CDR3 DNA reads TGTGCCAGCAGCTTAAGGGTCCCAGGGCCTTCAAGCTCTGGAAACACCATATATTTT. V and J are TRBV7-9 and TRBJ1-3; D may be TRBD1 (5 bases). V was cut by 2 bases and J by 0 bases, with 20 bases left in between. Germline lookup yields CDR1 SEHNR and CDR2 FQNEAQ (reference sequence). CDR3 length: 19 amino acids.

The chain uses TRBV7-9 and TRBJ1-1; D possibly corresponds to TRBD1 (5 bases). Germline loops: CDR1 SEHNR, CDR2 FQNEAQ (reference sequence). With 5 bases removed from V and 0 bases from J, the gap between germline ends came to 22 bases. The CDR3 is 18 amino acids. The CDR3 here is CASSKGREIGLMNTEAFF. DNA of the CDR3: TGTGCCAGCAGCAAGGGGAGAGAGATAGGCCTAATGAACACTGAAGCTTTCTTT. The whole variable domain, remainder taken from reference TRBV7-9 and TRBJ1-1, is DTGVSQNPRHKITKRGQNVTFRCDPISEHNRLYWYRQTLGQGPEFLTYFQNEAQLEKSRLLSDRFSAERPKGSFSTLEIQRTEQGDSAMYLCASSKGREIGLMNTEAFFGQGTRLTVV.

The CDR3 DNA sequence: TGTGCCAGCAGTTACGTCTGGGGGCGCGGCGGCTACACCTTC. Encoded protein: CASSYVWGRGGYTF. The rearrangement joins TRBV6-5 to TRBJ1-2, with D perhaps matching TRBD1 (6 bases). Germline-derived CDR1 and CDR2 are MNHEY and SVGAGI. V was pared by 2 bases and J by 8 bases, with 15 bases between. The CDR3 is made up of 14 amino acids.

The chain links TRBV30 to TRBJ1-3; maybe TRBD1 (6 bases). Trimming left V 3 bases short and J 2 bases short, with 8 bases between. Germline V gene sequence: CDR1 GTSNPN, CDR2 SVGIG (reference sequence). CDR3 length equals 13 residues. CDR3 region: CAWRQGPGNTIYF. The CDR3 DNA sequence: TGTGCCTGGAGACAGGGTCCTGGAAACACCATATATTTT.